This T cell receptor (beta chain) was profiled in a study of sequential checkpoint blockade in melanoma. For the study at large: More than 20 patients had matched tumor biopsies before treatment and at week 13 after nivolumab or ipilimumab alone.

After removal of 3 bases from V and 4 bases from J, the junction contained 4 bases not matched to a gene. This CDR3 region has 15 residues. CDR1 SGHNT and CDR2 YENEEA come from the germline V gene. Treatment denoted: randomized to nivolumab then ipilimumab (arm A) or the reverse (arm B). This clone has a count of ten or more. The protocol was immunoSEQ multiplex PCR, while the TCRdb copy is restricted to in-frame clones and leaves out a portion. Of about 9,600 clones detected, around 24% appear once; the ten largest clones hold around 17%. This TCR derives from a human donor with melanoma. The sequencing here drew on tumor tissue (inferred from file names), taken from a patient given nivolumab and ipilimumab in sequence. The chain carries TRBV11-3 and TRBJ1-1, with 11 nucleotides matching TRBD1. The CDR3 DNA follows: TGTGCCAGCAGCTTGGGCGGGACAGGGGGCACTGAAGCTTTCTTT. This gives the protein CASSLGGTGGTEAFF.